The 8 T cell receptor beta chains below all came from one sample that was sequenced in a study of OX40 agonist ivuxolimab in advanced cancers. The protocol was immunoSEQ multiplex PCR, while the TCRdb copy is restricted to in-frame clones and leaves out a portion. The sample lists about 16,000 clones; 75% to 95% were seen once. The specimen was CD4+ or CD8+ T cells sorted from blood, collected in a trial of the OX40 agonist ivuxolimab. The receptors here all came from an adult with an advanced solid tumor such as melanoma, head and neck, liver or kidney cancer.

The chain carries TRBV19 and TRBJ2-1; tentatively, D is TRBD1 (7 bases). With 1 base removed from V and 3 bases from J, the gap between germline ends came to 13 bases. The CDR3 sequence is 16 residues long. Per the germline V gene, CDR1 is LNHDA and CDR2 is SQIVND (reference sequence). The CDR3 DNA reads as TGTGCCAGTAGTATAGTTGCGGGACAGAGCTACAATGAGCAGTTCTTC. It yields the protein CASSIVAGQSYNEQFF.

The V gene is TRBV7-2, the J gene TRBJ2-7, with 8 bases lining up with TRBD1. With 6 bases clipped from V and 3 bases from J, the junction kept 7 bases outside the gene matches. In germline, CDR1 is SGHTA, CDR2 FQGNSA. This CDR3 is 14 amino acids long. CDR3 coding DNA: TGTGCCAGCAGTCAAACCGGGACAGGCTACGAGCAGTACTTC. This translates into CASSQTGTGYEQYF.

CDR3 coding DNA: TGTGCCAGTAGTATAGGGGCACGAATGAACACTGAAGCTTTCTTT. Its translation: CASSIGARMNTEAFF. This sequence joins TRBV19 and TRBJ1-1, with unresolved D. Germline-derived CDR1 and CDR2 are LNHDA and SQIVND (reference sequence). The CDR3 has 15 amino acids. V was shortened by 1 base and J by 0 bases, with 9 bases between the two germline ends.

This chain connects TRBV14 to TRBJ2-1; a weak D match, TRBD2 (6 bases). CDR3 size: 17 residues. Germline V gives CDR1 SGHDN, CDR2 FVKESK. V gave up 0 bases and J gave up 8 bases, with 20 bases separating them. The CDR3 protein is CASSQEVGYRRDYEQFF. CDR3 bases: TGTGCCAGCAGCCAAGAAGTCGGGTACCGGCGGGACTATGAGCAGTTCTTC.

This clone has just one count. The chain combines TRBV9 with TRBJ2-1; TRBD1 matches at 7 bases. The CDR3 covers 15 residues. V lost 3 bases, J lost 1 base, and 4 bases stayed unmatched. Germline V gives CDR1 SGDLS, CDR2 YYNGEE. CDR3 nucleotide sequence: TGTGCCAGCAGCGCGAACAGGGGATCCTACAATGAGCAGTTCTTC. It encodes CASSANRGSYNEQFF.

The chain has TRBV6-1 and TRBJ2-7; D might be TRBD1 (5 bases). The CDR3 has 12 residues. V dropped 4 bases and J dropped 5 bases, with 9 bases sitting between them. CDR1 and CDR2 from the germline V gene are MNHNS and SASEGT. For the CDR3, the DNA is TGTGCCAGCAGTGCCAGGGTCCACGAGCAGTACTTC. Encoded protein: CASSARVHEQYF.

The chain is built from TRBV7-6 and TRBJ2-1; perhaps TRBD2 as D (6 bases). CDR3 length: 15 amino acids. Germline lookup yields CDR1 SGHVS and CDR2 FNYEAQ. Trimming took 1 base from V and 6 from J, leaving 13 bases between them. The CDR3 region is CASSLDVGLPNEQFF. CDR3 nucleotides: TGTGCCAGCAGCTTAGATGTCGGACTACCCAATGAGCAGTTCTTC. Full variable domain (rest looked up from reference TRBV7-6 and TRBJ2-1): GAGVSQSPRYKVTKRGQDVALRCDPISGHVSLYWYRQALGQGPEFLTYFNYEAQQDKSGLPNDRFSAERPEGSISTLTIQRTEQRDSAMYRCASSLDVGLPNEQFFGPGTRLTVL.

This sequence joins TRBV11-2 and TRBJ1-6; D is unclear. Germline CDR1 reads SGHAT; CDR2 reads FQNNGV. V was cut by 2 bases and J by 10 bases, with 6 bases left in between. The CDR3 length is 12 residues. The chain's CDR3 is CASSLNGSPLHF. CDR3 coding DNA: TGTGCCAGCAGCTTAAATGGCTCACCCCTCCACTTT. The full variable domain, with the rest looked up from reference TRBV11-2 and TRBJ1-6, is EAGVAQSPRYKIIEKRQSVAFWCNPISGHATLYWYQQILGQGPKLLIQFQNNGVVDDSQLPKDRFSAERLKGVDSTLKIQPAKLEDSAVYLCASSLNGSPLHFGNGTRLTVT.